The 6 T cell receptor beta chains below all came from one sample that was sequenced in a study of T cells in Graves' hyperthyroidism and ophthalmopathy. RNA transcripts gave rise to amplified TCR beta CDR3 regions. HTBI primers were used for first-round RT-PCR of the TCR CDR3. TCRdb processed the multiplex PCR reads anew with MiXCR; each CDR3 protein has one entry. The table lists hundreds of thousands of distinct CDR3 sequences, around 15% of them singletons. The source material was blood. The source of these receptors is a woman aged 40 to 55 with Graves' ophthalmopathy.

V usage is TRBV9 and J usage is TRBJ2-3; D call uncertain. The CDR3 is 15 residues long. Germline V gives CDR1 SGDLS, CDR2 YYNGEE. V lost 0 bases, J lost 1 base, and 9 bases lay in between. The CDR3 sequence is CASSVGAFGTDTQYF. The CDR3 coding sequence is TGTGCCAGCAGCGTAGGGGCATTCGGCACAGATACGCAGTATTTT.

CDR3 coding DNA: TGTGCCAGCAGCCATGGACAGGGTGATAGCTACACCTTC. This gives the protein CASSHGQGDSYTF. The chain uses TRBV11-1 and TRBJ1-2, with 8 bases that match TRBD1. CDR3 length equals 13 residues. Germline lookup yields CDR1 SGHAT and CDR2 FQDESV (reference sequence). After removal of 5 bases from V and 9 bases from J, the junction contained 8 bases not matched to a gene.

This clonotype was detected many times. The chain is built from TRBV18 and TRBJ1-1; D is unresolved. CDR3 length: 15 amino acids. Germline V CDR1 and CDR2: KGHSH, LQKENI. Trimming stripped 4 bases from V and 1 base from J, with 13 bases between. The CDR3 coding sequence is TGTGCCAGCTCACGGCAGAGCGCAGGGAACACTGAAGCTTTCTTT. Amino acid sequence: CASSRQSAGNTEAFF.

This clonotype was counted only a few times. The junction shows a germline mismatch at one end, possibly a read error. V usage is TRBV5-4 and J usage is TRBJ1-5, with 7 bases matching TRBD1. The germline V gene encodes CDR1 SGHNT and CDR2 YYREEE (reference sequence). CDR3 length: 14 residues. The CDR3 nucleotides read TGTGCCAGCAGCTTGAGGACAGGAGATCAGCCCCAGCGTTTT. Its protein product is CASSLRTGDQPQRF.

This clonotype was detected once. The chain is built from TRBV20-1 and TRBJ1-2; 7 bases fit TRBD1. Germline loops: CDR1 DFQATT, CDR2 SNEGSKA (reference sequence). The CDR3 sequence is 15 residues long. Trimming took 6 bases from V and 2 from J; bases not matched to a gene: 12. In nucleotides, the CDR3 is TGCAGTGCGAGGGAACTGACAGGGTTAAACTATGGCTACACCTTC. Encoded protein: CSARELTGLNYGYTF.

This clonotype came up many times. The chain joins TRBV3-1 to TRBJ1-1; TRBD1 might be the D (6 bases). The germline V and J ends were trimmed by 3 bases and 8 bases, with 10 bases remaining between them. This CDR3 region has 12 residues. Germline assignment: CDR1 LGHDT and CDR2 YNNKEL (reference sequence). CDR3: CASSQETGEAFF. CDR3 nucleotides: TGTGCCAGCAGCCAGGAAACAGGGGAAGCTTTCTTT.